This TCR beta chain was profiled in a study of blood T cell repertoires in COVID-19. Looking at the study overall: The samples span acute and convalescent COVID-19 from the United States, Italy and Spain.

CDR3 size: 15 residues. The Seattle site enrolled patients during active infection and followed them longitudinally. Original methodology: Nucleated cell counts were estimated from reference gene primer amplification. Sequenced by immunoSEQ multiplex PCR; TCRdb stores in-frame clones only, minus some. That table is the source of V, J and clone size, and D and trimming were worked out from the DNA. The sample consists of 270,000 or so clones, approximately 89% of them appearing once. The receptor was isolated from a woman in her twenties or thirties with COVID-19, enrolled during active disease. The sequenced sample consisted of peripheral blood. The chain is built from TRBV12-1 and TRBJ1-2. TRBV12-1 is reported as a pseudogene. The CDR3 protein is CASSFEGGQSYGYTF. DNA of the CDR3: TGTGCCAGCAGCTTTGAGGGGGGGCAATCGTATGGCTACACCTTC.